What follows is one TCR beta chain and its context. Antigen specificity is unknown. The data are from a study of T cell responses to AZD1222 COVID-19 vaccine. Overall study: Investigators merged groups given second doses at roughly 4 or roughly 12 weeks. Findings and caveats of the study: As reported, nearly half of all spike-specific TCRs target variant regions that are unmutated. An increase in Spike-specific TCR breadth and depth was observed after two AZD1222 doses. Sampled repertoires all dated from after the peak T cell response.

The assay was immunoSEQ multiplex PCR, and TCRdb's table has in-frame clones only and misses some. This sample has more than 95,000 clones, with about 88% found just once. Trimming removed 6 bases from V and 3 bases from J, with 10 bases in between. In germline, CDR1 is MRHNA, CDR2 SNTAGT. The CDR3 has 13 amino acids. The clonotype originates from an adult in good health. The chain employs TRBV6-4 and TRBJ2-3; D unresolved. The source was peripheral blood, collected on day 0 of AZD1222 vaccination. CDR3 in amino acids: CASSSAETDTQYF. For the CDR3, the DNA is TGTGCCAGCAGCTCGGCAGAGACAGATACGCAGTATTTT.